The source of this T cell receptor beta chain is a study of cytomegalovirus exposure and HLA in healthy donors. Study-level background: For the approximately 410 genotyped donors, more than 65% fell within the Caucasian-associated ancestry cluster.

The CDR3 sequence is 15 residues long. V shed 4 bases, J shed 1 base, and the junction held 5 bases outside the gene matches. The V gene's germline CDR1 is SGDLS and CDR2 YYNGEE. PCR involved 60 Vbeta and 13 Jbeta primers. This table comes from immunoSEQ multiplex PCR, and its TCRdb copy is limited to in-frame clones, with some not included. Among about 130,000 clones, 70% to 85% were seen once, and the ten largest hold under 2%. Regarding this clone: The same CDR3 arises from other DNA sequences in this sample as well.

The specimen was PBMCs. This rearrangement joins TRBV9 to TRBJ2-1; TRBD1 matches at 7 bases. The receptor was derived from a boy between 10 and 17 years old in good health and CMV-seronegative. CDR3 nucleotide sequence: TGTGCCAGCAGCCCGGGGACAGCTTCCTACAATGAGCAGTTCTTC. This codes for CASSPGTASYNEQFF.